This passage covers 5 T cell receptor beta chains from one sample sequenced in a study of identical twins' blood T cells. TCRdb independently ran MiXCR on the 5' RACE reads; one entry per CDR3 protein. Of around 380,000 distinct CDR3 sequences listed, around 30% were seen once; the top ten hold around 5.6%. What was sequenced was PBMCs. The receptors here all came from a woman aged 18 to 55 in good health.

The V gene is TRBV4-1, the J gene TRBJ2-1, with D perhaps TRBD2 (5 bases). Germline values: CDR1 MGHRA, CDR2 YSYEKL. Trimming left V 3 bases short and J 9 bases short, with 12 bases between. This CDR3 is built from 13 residues. CDR3: CASSHASGVEQFF. CDR3 DNA: TGCGCCAGCAGCCACGCCTCCGGGGTTGAGCAGTTCTTC.

The chain joins TRBV10-3 to TRBJ1-2; no clear D gene. Germline values: CDR1 ENHRY, CDR2 SYGVKD. CDR3 length equals 13 residues. Trimming took off 6 bases at V and 2 bases at J, with 10 bases between the two ends. The CDR3, as DNA: TGTGCCATCAGGGAGGACCTAAACTATGGCTACACCTTC. Amino acid sequence: CAIREDLNYGYTF.

The chain links TRBV29-1 to TRBJ2-1, with D tentatively TRBD2 (5 bases). Looked up from germline, CDR1 is SQVTM and CDR2 is ANQGSEA. V was pared by 4 bases and J by 2 bases, with 15 bases between. The CDR3 spans 15 residues. The CDR3 bases are TGCAGCGTTGGCAGGAGAAGGAGGACCTACAATGAGCAGTTCTTC. This codes for CSVGRRRRTYNEQFF.

This clonotype was observed a handful of times. The genes are TRBV20-1 and TRBJ2-7; TRBD2 might be the D (6 bases). The CDR3 loop spans 13 amino acids. V was cut by 6 bases and J by 2 bases, with 14 bases left in between. Germline CDR1 DFQATT, CDR2 SNEGSKA (reference sequence). The CDR3 DNA follows: TGCAGTGCGCAACGGGGGATAACCTACGAGCAGTACTTC. Amino acids: CSAQRGITYEQYF.

The V gene is TRBV7-9, the J gene TRBJ1-1; D is unclear. In germline, CDR1 is SEHNR, CDR2 FQNEAQ (reference sequence). The CDR3 covers 13 residues. The V and J ends lost 1 base and 4 bases respectively, with 7 bases between them. CDR3 DNA: TGTGCCAGCAGCTTAGTCGAGTTCACTGAAGCTTTCTTT. It encodes CASSLVEFTEAFF.